This T cell receptor (beta chain) emerged from a study of early stage breast cancer tumors. On this clone: Its antigen is unidentified.

Study-level findings and limits: Enriched TCRB sequences shared across patients were mostly commonly generated sequences.

Clones were sequenced by immunoSEQ multiplex PCR, and TCRdb holds only the in-frame ones, with some missing. The sample has 4,500 to 6,000 clones, roughly two thirds seen once; the top ten hold around 14%. The CDR3 totals 16 residues. The V gene lost 7 bases and the J gene lost 2 bases, with 18 bases spanning the gap. Germline CDR1 is LNHDA and CDR2 is SQIVND (reference sequence). This receptor was identified in a person in their 60s with breast cancer. This chain joins TRBV19 and TRBJ1-5, with D tentatively TRBD1 (6 bases). What was sequenced was breast tumor tissue. The CDR3 sequence: CASTGTNIGGNQPQHF. CDR3 DNA sequence: TGTGCCAGTACCGGGACAAATATAGGAGGCAATCAGCCCCAGCATTTT.